The 25 T cell receptor beta chains reported below all come from one sample, sequenced in a study of blood T cell repertoires in COVID-19 (TCRdb year 2020). The library was made by the immunoSEQ multiplex PCR assay. Entries here come from immuneACCESS through TCRdb and include only in-frame sequences with V and J called. Some clones fail to appear in such tables; in the studies checked, an unresolved V gene covers under half of the shortfall, and the cause of the remainder is unknown. The sample profile shows 300,000 to 400,000 clones; roughly 86% of them were found once. The ten largest clones add up to around 6.6% of the sample. Material: peripheral blood. The receptors were gathered from a woman between 65 and 79 years old with COVID-19, enrolled during active disease.

V usage is TRBV18 and J usage is TRBJ2-5; D possibly corresponds to TRBD2 (5 bases). Germline V gene data show CDR1 as KGHSH and CDR2 as LQKENI. V lost 9 bases and J lost 5, with 16 bases in between. The CDR3 runs to 13 residues. The CDR3 protein is CASSGFLFETQYF. CDR3 nucleotides: TGTGCCAGTTCGGGGTTCCTTTTTGAGACCCAGTACTTC. The full variable domain, rest sourced from reference TRBV18 and TRBJ2-5, is NAGVMQNPRHLVRRRGQEARLRCSPMKGHSHVYWYRQLPEEGLKFMVYLQKENIIDESGMPKERFSAEFPKEGPSILRIQQVVRGDSAAYFCASSGFLFETQYFGPGTRLLVL.

The chain couples TRBV9 to TRBJ1-5; maybe TRBD1 (6 bases). Trimming removed 3 bases at V and 6 bases at J, with 10 bases between. The CDR3 runs to 13 residues. Per the germline V gene, CDR1 is SGDLS and CDR2 is YYNGEE. The CDR3 reads CASSGGGAQPQHF. DNA of the CDR3: TGTGCCAGCAGCGGTGGGGGGGCTCAGCCCCAGCATTTT.

This clone has a single count. This chain joins TRBV30 and TRBJ1-2; D is unresolved. This CDR3 region has 12 residues. From germline, CDR1 is GTSNPN and CDR2 SVGIG (reference sequence). The V and J ends lost 4 bases and 5 bases respectively, with 11 bases between them. The CDR3 DNA sequence: TGTGCCTGGACCTATGGAGGATATGGCTACACCTTC. Protein product: CAWTYGGYGYTF.

For the CDR3, the DNA is TGTGCCAGCAGCGTGAGGGATTTCTATGGCTACACCTTC. Protein: CASSVRDFYGYTF. V is TRBV6-2 or TRBV6-3 and J is TRBJ1-2; D remains ambiguous. The germline V gene encodes CDR1 MNHEY and CDR2 SVGEGT. V was cut by 6 bases and J by 4 bases, with 12 bases left in between. This CDR3 region has 13 residues.

The genes are TRBV28 and TRBJ2-7; weak D call: TRBD1 (5 bases). Trimming shortened V by 5 bases and J by 2 bases, and 19 bases separated the two germline ends. The CDR3 runs to 16 residues. The germline CDR1 and CDR2 sequences are MDHEN and SYDVKM. CDR3 protein: CASSDDKTEFPYEQYF. In DNA, the CDR3 is TGTGCCAGCAGTGATGATAAGACAGAATTTCCCTACGAGCAGTACTTC.

The chain carries TRBV4-2 and TRBJ1-1, with TRBD1 identical over 8 bases. The CDR3 sequence is 18 residues long. The J segment lost 0 bases and the V segment lost 1 base, leaving 10 bases of the junction unmatched. Germline CDR1 LGHNA, CDR2 YNFKEQ. DNA of the CDR3: TGTGCCAGCAGCCAAGGACCAAGGACAGGGCTTCTGAACACTGAAGCTTTCTTT. Translating gives CASSQGPRTGLLNTEAFF.

This chain connects TRBV11-2 to TRBJ1-1; maybe TRBD1 (5 bases). Germline V gene lookup returns CDR1 SGHAT and CDR2 FQNNGV. Trimming took 1 base from V and 5 from J, leaving 11 bases between them. The CDR3 extends over 14 amino acids. The CDR3 region is CASSLVGGVTEAFF. In nucleotides, the CDR3 is TGTGCCAGCAGCTTAGTTGGGGGGGTAACTGAAGCTTTCTTT.

V usage is TRBV6-1 and J usage is TRBJ2-4, with 14 positions matching TRBD2. CDR3 length: 18 residues. Germline lookup yields CDR1 MNHNS and CDR2 SASEGT. Losses at the gene ends were 4 bases for V and 0 bases for J; bases not matched to a gene: 5. The CDR3 is CASSGLAGGTLAKNIQYF. The DNA of the CDR3 is TGTGCCAGCAGTGGACTAGCGGGGGGGACCCTAGCCAAAAACATTCAGTACTTC.

This sequence joins TRBV6-5 and TRBJ1-2; 7 bases map to TRBD1. CDR1 MNHEY and CDR2 SVGAGI come from the germline V gene. This CDR3 has 13 amino acids. V lost 0 bases to trimming and J lost 8 bases; unmatched junction nucleotides: 3. CDR3 region: CASSYSGGGGYTF. The CDR3 bases are TGTGCCAGCAGTTACTCTGGAGGGGGCGGCTACACCTTC.

The V call is TRBV5-8, the J call TRBJ1-5; D remains unclear. The CDR3 is 17 residues long. V was shortened by 3 bases and J by 3 bases, with 19 bases between the two germline ends. Germline CDR1 and CDR2: SGHTS and YDEGEE. The CDR3 DNA sequence: TGTGCCAGCAGCTACACCGGACGGGAAAGGTACAATCAGCCCCAGCATTTT. This translates into CASSYTGRERYNQPQHF.

V usage is TRBV28 and J usage is TRBJ1-1; D ambiguous. The CDR3 consists of 18 residues. The V end lost 0 bases, the J end lost 7 bases, and 24 bases lay between the germline ends. Germline V gives CDR1 MDHEN, CDR2 SYDVKM. CDR3 in amino acids: CASSLWLVEWVSESEAFF. As DNA, the CDR3 is TGTGCCAGCAGTTTATGGTTGGTGGAGTGGGTCTCGGAGAGTGAAGCTTTCTTT.

The chain joins TRBV5-1 to TRBJ2-5; 7 bases line up with TRBD2. The CDR3 contains 15 residues. The junction had 12 bases not matched to a gene; V was cut back by 5 bases and J by 5 bases. CDR1 SGHRS and CDR2 YFSETQ come from the germline V gene. DNA of the CDR3: TGCGCCAGCAGGCCGGGGGGACCATCAGGGGAGACCCAGTACTTC. This gives the protein CASRPGGPSGETQYF.

This clone was observed a few times. V is TRBV18 and J is TRBJ1-3; D is unresolved. With 2 bases removed from V and 4 bases from J, the gap between germline ends came to 12 bases. The CDR3 runs 15 residues. The V gene's germline CDR1 is KGHSH and CDR2 LQKENI. The CDR3 sequence: CASSPYDSAGNTIYF. The CDR3 region has the DNA TGTGCCAGCTCACCATACGACTCAGCGGGAAACACCATATATTTT.

V usage is TRBV5-1 and J usage is TRBJ1-1, with D uncertain. V dropped 0 bases and J dropped 1 base, with 10 bases sitting between them. The germline CDR1 and CDR2 sequences are SGHRS and YFSETQ. The CDR3 has 15 amino acids. The CDR3 reads CASSLAGGGNTEAFF. The DNA for the CDR3 is TGCGCCAGCAGCTTGGCCGGTGGAGGGAACACTGAAGCTTTCTTT.

The chain links TRBV10-1 to TRBJ2-5; a possible D gene is TRBD1 (5 bases). The CDR3 is 14 amino acids. Trimming cost V 2 bases and J 4 bases, with 11 bases left between them. Per germline, CDR1 WNHNN and CDR2 SYGVQD (reference sequence). CDR3 DNA: TGCGCCAGCAGTGAGAAGGGGTTGCGAGAGACCCAGTACTTC. Translating gives CASSEKGLRETQYF.

The V gene is TRBV15, the J gene TRBJ1-6; tentatively, D is TRBD1 (6 bases). V was trimmed by 0 bases and J by 10 bases, leaving 16 bases between them. In germline, CDR1 is LNHNV, CDR2 YYDKDF (reference sequence). CDR3 length: 16 amino acids. The CDR3 DNA sequence: TGTGCCACCAGCAGAGATCGAGGGACAACTGGGTCACCCCTCCACTTT. Translation: CATSRDRGTTGSPLHF.

The chain carries TRBV24-1 and TRBJ2-3, with D unclear. The CDR3 contains 14 residues. Germline CDR1 KGHDR, CDR2 SFDVKD. V shed 4 bases and J shed 0 bases, with 7 bases lying between them. The CDR3 reads CATSDYLSTDTQYF. CDR3 coding DNA: TGTGCCACCAGTGACTATCTTAGCACAGATACGCAGTATTTT.

This clone was detected many times. This rearrangement joins TRBV3-1 (or the pseudogene TRBV3-2) to TRBJ2-3; the match to TRBD2 covers 9 bases. V lost 0 bases, J lost 0 bases, and 10 bases stayed unmatched. The CDR3 totals 19 residues. Germline V CDR1 and CDR2: LGHDT, YNNKEL (reference sequence). The CDR3 DNA reads as TGTGCCAGCAGCCAAGATCCCACCGTAGCGGGGGCTAGCACAGATACGCAGTATTTT. Amino acids: CASSQDPTVAGASTDTQYF.

The chain is built from TRBV27 and TRBJ1-2; D is possibly TRBD1 (6 bases). Trimming removed 5 bases at V and 8 bases at J, with 12 bases between. The CDR3 runs to 12 residues. Germline loops: CDR1 MNHEY, CDR2 SMNVEV (reference sequence). The chain's CDR3 is CASSTPGEGYTF. DNA for the CDR3: TGTGCCAGCAGTACCCCAGGGGAAGGCTACACCTTC.

About this clone: The same CDR3 arises from other DNA sequences in this sample as well. The chain carries TRBV24-1 and TRBJ2-3, with 9 bases aligning to TRBD1. Germline assignment: CDR1 KGHDR and CDR2 SFDVKD. V shed 3 bases and J 5 bases; nucleotides not matched to a gene: 5. This CDR3 has 15 residues. The CDR3, as DNA: TGTGCCACCAGTGATCCACAGGGGGCAGGAGATACGCAGTATTTT. Its protein product is CATSDPQGAGDTQYF.

This rearrangement joins TRBV18 to TRBJ1-4, with TRBD1 identical over 7 bases. There are 15 residues in the CDR3. Germline assignment: CDR1 KGHSH and CDR2 LQKENI. The J segment lost 7 bases and the V segment lost 3 bases, leaving 8 bases of the junction unmatched. CDR3 residues: CASSPTQGSGEKLFF. CDR3 in DNA: TGTGCCAGCTCACCGACACAGGGGTCGGGTGAAAAACTGTTTTTT.

CDR3 sequence reads: CASSVDLGGYEQYF. CDR3 nucleotides: TGTGCCAGCAGTGTCGATCTGGGGGGGTACGAGCAGTACTTC. The rearrangement links TRBV2 to TRBJ2-7; 7 bases fit TRBD2. The germline gives CDR1 SNHLY, CDR2 FYNNEI. The CDR3 extends over 14 amino acids. V was pared by 4 bases and J by 4 bases, with 7 bases of the junction left unmatched. The whole variable domain, filled in from reference TRBV2 and TRBJ2-7, reads EPEVTQTPSHQVTQMGQEVILRCVPISNHLYFYWYRQILGQKVEFLVSFYNNEISEKSEIFDDQFSVERPDGSNFTLKIRSTKLEDSAMYFCASSVDLGGYEQYFGPGTRLTVT.

V is TRBV21-1 and J is TRBJ1-1; the D segment call TRBD1 is taken from the table without a DNA check. TRBV21-1 is assigned pseudogene status. This CDR3 region has 14 residues. CDR3 DNA sequence: TGTGCCAGCAGCAAAGAATTTAGGACAGGGAAAGCTTTCTTT. Its translation is CASSKEFRTGKAFF.

The chain links TRBV3-1 (or the pseudogene TRBV3-2) to TRBJ1-6, with D possibly matching TRBD1 (5 bases). The CDR3 loop spans 13 amino acids. V lost 3 bases, J lost 11 bases, and 11 bases lay in between. In germline, CDR1 is LGHDT, CDR2 YNNKEL (reference sequence). DNA for the CDR3: TGTGCCAGCAGCCATCGACAGATTACACCCCTCCACTTT. Translated: CASSHRQITPLHF.

This chain links TRBV27 with TRBJ1-1; 8 bases align to TRBD1. The CDR3 totals 13 residues. Trimming cost V 8 bases and J 0 bases; bases outside gene matches: 2. CDR1 is MNHEY and CDR2 is SMNVEV in the germline V gene (reference sequence). This CDR3 reads CASRQGMNTEAFF. CDR3 DNA: TGTGCCAGCCGACAGGGGATGAACACTGAAGCTTTCTTT.